Detailed here is one T cell receptor beta chain. Its cognate antigen is unknown. The data stem from a study of tumor and adjacent non-tumor tissue in lung cancer. Study context: Patients comprised over 9 adenocarcinoma, a couple of squamous cell carcinoma and 1 small cell lung cancer. Each sample yielded around 4 million productive TCRbeta reads on average. Study results and caveats: Shorter survival was associated with higher TCR diversity in tumors.

RNA was extracted from bulk tissue without any cell sorting. Newly diagnosed lung cancer patients had thoracic surgery in China, August–November 2014, without prior chemotherapy. CDR3 size: 16 residues. Trimming cost V 8 bases and J 0 bases, with 18 bases left between them. TCRbeta libraries were built with three rounds of nested PCR, modified from ARM-PCR. TCRdb re-called the multiplex PCR reads through MiXCR, storing one row per CDR3 protein. The sample lists around 71,000 distinct CDR3 sequences; 55% to 75% were seen once. Source material: lung tumor tissue. The genes are TRBV12-3 or TRBV12-4 and TRBJ2-3; TRBD1 or TRBD2 may be the D gene (5 bases each). The receptor comes from a woman aged 40 to 50 with non-small cell lung cancer. The CDR3 spells CASCPTIGASTDTQYF. The CDR3 DNA sequence: TGTGCCAGCTGTCCGACTATCGGGGCTAGCACAGATACGCAGTATTTT.